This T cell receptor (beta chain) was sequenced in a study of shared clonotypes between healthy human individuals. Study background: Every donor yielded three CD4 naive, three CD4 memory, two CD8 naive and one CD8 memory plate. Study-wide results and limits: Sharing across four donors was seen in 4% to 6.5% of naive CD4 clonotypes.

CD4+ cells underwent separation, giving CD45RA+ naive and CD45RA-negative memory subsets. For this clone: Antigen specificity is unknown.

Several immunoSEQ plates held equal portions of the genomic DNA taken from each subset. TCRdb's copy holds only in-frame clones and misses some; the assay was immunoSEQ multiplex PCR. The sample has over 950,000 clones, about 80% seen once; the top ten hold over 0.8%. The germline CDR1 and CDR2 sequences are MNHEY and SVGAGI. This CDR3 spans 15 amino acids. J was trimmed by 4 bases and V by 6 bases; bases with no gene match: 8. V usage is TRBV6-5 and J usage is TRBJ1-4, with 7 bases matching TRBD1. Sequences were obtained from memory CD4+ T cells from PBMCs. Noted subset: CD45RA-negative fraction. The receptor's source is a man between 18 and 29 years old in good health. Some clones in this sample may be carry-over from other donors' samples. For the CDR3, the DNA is TGTGCCAGCAGCCTACAACAGGGGCGTAATGAAAAACTGTTTTTT. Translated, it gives CASSLQQGRNEKLFF.